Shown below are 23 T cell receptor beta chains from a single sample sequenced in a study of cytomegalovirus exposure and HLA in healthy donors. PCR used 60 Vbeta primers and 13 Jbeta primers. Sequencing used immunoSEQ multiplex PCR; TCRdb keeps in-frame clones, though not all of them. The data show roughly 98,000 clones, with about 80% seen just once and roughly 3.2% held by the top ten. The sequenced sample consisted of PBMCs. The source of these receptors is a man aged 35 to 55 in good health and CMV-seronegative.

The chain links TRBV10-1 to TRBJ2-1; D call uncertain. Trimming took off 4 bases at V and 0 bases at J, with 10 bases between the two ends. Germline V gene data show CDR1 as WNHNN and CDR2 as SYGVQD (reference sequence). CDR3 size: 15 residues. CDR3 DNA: TGCGCCAGCAGTGCCGCGGTGGCCTCCTACAATGAGCAGTTCTTC. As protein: CASSAAVASYNEQFF.

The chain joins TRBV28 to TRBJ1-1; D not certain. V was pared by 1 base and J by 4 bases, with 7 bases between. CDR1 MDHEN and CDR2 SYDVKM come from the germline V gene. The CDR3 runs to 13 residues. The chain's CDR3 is CASSLYRGTEAFF. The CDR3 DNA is TGTGCCAGCAGTTTATACCGGGGCACTGAAGCTTTCTTT.

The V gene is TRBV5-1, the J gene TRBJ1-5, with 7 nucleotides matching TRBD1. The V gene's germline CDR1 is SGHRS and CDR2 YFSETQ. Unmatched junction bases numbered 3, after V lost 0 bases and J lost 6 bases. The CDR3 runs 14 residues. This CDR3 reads CASSLGDRAQPQHF. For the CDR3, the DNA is TGCGCCAGCAGCTTGGGAGACAGGGCTCAGCCCCAGCATTTT. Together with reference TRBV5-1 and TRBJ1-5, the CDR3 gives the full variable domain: KAGVTQTPRYLIKTRGQQVTLSCSPISGHRSVSWYQQTPGQGLQFLFEYFSETQRNKGNFPGRFSGRQFSNSRSEMNVSTLELGDSALYLCASSLGDRAQPQHFGDGTRLSIL.

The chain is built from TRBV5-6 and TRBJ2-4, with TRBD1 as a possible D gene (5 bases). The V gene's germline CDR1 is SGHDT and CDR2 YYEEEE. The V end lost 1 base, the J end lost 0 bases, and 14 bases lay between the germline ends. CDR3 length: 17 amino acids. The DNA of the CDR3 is TGTGCCAGCAGCTTGCCCGCAGGGAACCTAGCCAAAAACATTCAGTACTTC. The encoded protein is CASSLPAGNLAKNIQYF.

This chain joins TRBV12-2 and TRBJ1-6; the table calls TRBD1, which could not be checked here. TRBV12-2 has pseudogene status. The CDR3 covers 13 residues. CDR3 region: CATQGASNSPLHF. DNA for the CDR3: TGTGCAACCCAGGGGGCTTCGAATTCACCCCTCCACTTT.

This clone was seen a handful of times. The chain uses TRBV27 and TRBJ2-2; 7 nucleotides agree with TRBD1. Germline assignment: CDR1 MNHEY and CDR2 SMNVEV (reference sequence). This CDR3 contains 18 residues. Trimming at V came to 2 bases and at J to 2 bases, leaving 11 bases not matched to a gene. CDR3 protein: CASSLRRVAGGNTGELFF. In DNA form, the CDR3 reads TGTGCCAGCAGTTTACGCCGGGTGGCAGGGGGAAACACCGGGGAGCTGTTTTTT.

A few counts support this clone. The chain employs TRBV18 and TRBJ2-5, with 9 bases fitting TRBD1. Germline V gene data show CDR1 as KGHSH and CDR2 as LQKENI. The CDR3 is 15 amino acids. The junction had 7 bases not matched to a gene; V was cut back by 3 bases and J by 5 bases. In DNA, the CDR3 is TGTGCCAGCTCACCCCTGACAGGGGGTGGTGAGACCCAGTACTTC. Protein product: CASSPLTGGGETQYF.

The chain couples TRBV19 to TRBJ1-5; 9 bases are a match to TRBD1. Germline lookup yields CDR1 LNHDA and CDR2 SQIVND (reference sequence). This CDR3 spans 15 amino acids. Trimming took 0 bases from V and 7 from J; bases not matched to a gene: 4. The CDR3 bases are TGTGCCAGTAGTATAGATCACAGGGGGCTACAGCCCCAGCATTTT. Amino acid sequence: CASSIDHRGLQPQHF. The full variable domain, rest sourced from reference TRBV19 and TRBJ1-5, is DGGITQSPKYLFRKEGQNVTLSCEQNLNHDAMYWYRQDPGQGLRLIYYSQIVNDFQKGDIAEGYSVSREKKESFPLTVTSAQKNPTAFYLCASSIDHRGLQPQHFGDGTRLSIL.

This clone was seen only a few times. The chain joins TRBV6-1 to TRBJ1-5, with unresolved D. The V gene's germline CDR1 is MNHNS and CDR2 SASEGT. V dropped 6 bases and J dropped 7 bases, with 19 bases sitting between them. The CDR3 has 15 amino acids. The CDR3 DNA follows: TGTGCCAGCAGCCCAACGGGCGGTAGCGGGCAGCCCCAGCATTTT. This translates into CASSPTGGSGQPQHF.

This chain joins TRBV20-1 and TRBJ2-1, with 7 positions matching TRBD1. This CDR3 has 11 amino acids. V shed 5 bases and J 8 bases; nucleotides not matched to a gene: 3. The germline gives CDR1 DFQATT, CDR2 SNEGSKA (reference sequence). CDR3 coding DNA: TGCAGTGCTGACAGGGACCATGAGCAGTTCTTC. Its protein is CSADRDHEQFF.

The CDR3 spells CASSRPGGGYEQYF. CDR3 nucleotide sequence: TGTGCCAGCAGCCGCCCTGGGGGAGGGTACGAGCAGTACTTC. J is TRBJ2-7 and V is TRBV7-9, with TRBD2 identical over 7 bases. Germline assignment: CDR1 SEHNR and CDR2 FQNEAQ (reference sequence). Losses at the gene ends were 5 bases for V and 4 bases for J; bases not matched to a gene: 8. This CDR3 region has 14 residues.

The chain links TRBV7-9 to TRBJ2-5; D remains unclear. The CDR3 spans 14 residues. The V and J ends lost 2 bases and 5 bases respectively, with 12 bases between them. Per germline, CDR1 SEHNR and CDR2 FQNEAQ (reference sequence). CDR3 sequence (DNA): TGTGCCAGCAGCTTATCGGCGTCAGGCGAGACCCAGTACTTC. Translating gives CASSLSASGETQYF.

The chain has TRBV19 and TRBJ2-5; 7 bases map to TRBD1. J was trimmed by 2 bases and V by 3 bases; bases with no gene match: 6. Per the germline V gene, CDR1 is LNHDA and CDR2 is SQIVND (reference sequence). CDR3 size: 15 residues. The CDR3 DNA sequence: TGTGCCAGTAGTATTCGGACAGGCATACAAGAGACCCAGTACTTC. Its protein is CASSIRTGIQETQYF.

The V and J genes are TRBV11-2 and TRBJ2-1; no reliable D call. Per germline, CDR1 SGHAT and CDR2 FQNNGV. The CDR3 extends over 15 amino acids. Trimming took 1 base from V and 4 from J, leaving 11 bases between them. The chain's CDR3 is CASSLVAANYNEQFF. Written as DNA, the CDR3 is TGTGCCAGCAGCTTAGTGGCAGCGAATTACAATGAGCAGTTCTTC.

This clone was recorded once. The CDR3 here is CATASGGETQYF. CDR3 nucleotide sequence: TGTGCCACAGCCAGCGGGGGGGAGACCCAGTACTTC. The rearrangement joins TRBV6-6 to TRBJ2-5; 9 nucleotides match TRBD2. The V segment lost 10 bases and the J segment 5 bases; nucleotides outside the gene matches: 5. Germline lookup yields CDR1 MNHNY and CDR2 SVGAGI (reference sequence). The CDR3 runs 12 residues.

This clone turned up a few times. The CDR3 nucleotides read TGTGCCAGCAGCGGAGACAGGGAGGCCGGGGAGCTGTTTTTT. Its protein product is CASSGDREAGELFF. The V call is TRBV11-3, the J call TRBJ2-2; weak D call: TRBD1 (7 bases). This CDR3 is built from 14 residues. The germline CDR1 and CDR2 sequences are SGHNT and YENEEA. Trimming cost V 5 bases and J 6 bases, with 13 bases left between them.

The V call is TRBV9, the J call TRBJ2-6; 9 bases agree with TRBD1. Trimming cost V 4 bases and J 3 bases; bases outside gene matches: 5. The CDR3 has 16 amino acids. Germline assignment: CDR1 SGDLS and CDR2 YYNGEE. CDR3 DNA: TGTGCCAGCAGCCCACAGGGGGCGCATGGGGCCAACGTCCTGACTTTC. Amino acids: CASSPQGAHGANVLTF.

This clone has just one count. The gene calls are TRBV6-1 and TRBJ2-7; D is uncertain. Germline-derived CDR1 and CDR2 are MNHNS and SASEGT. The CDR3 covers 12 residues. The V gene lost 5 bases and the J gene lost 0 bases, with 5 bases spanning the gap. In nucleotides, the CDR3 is TGTGCCAGCAGTCTAAGCTCCTACGAGCAGTACTTC. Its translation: CASSLSSYEQYF.

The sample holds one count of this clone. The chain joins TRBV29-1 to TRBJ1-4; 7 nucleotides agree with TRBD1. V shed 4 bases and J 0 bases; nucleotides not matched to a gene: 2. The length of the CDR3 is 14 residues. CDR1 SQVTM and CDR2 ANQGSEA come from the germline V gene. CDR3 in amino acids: CSVVGTATNEKLFF. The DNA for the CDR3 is TGCAGCGTTGTCGGGACAGCAACTAATGAAAAACTGTTTTTT.

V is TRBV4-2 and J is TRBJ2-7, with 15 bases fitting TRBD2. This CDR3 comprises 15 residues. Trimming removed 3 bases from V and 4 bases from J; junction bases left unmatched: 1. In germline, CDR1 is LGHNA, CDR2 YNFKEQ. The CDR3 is CASSHGTSGGYEQYF. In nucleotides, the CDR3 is TGTGCCAGCAGCCACGGGACTAGCGGGGGGTACGAGCAGTACTTC.

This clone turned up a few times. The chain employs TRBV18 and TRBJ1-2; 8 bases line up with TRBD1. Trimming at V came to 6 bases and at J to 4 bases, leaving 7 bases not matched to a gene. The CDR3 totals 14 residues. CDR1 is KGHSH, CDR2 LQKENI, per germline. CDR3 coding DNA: TGTGCCAGCTCCCCGACAGGGGCCCCCTATGGCTACACCTTC. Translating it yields CASSPTGAPYGYTF.

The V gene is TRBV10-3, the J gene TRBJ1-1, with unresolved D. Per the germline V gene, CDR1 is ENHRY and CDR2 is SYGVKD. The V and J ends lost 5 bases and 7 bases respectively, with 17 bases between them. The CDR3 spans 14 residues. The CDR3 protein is CAISKTPLSGEAFF. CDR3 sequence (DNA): TGTGCCATCAGTAAGACCCCGCTTTCGGGTGAAGCTTTCTTT.

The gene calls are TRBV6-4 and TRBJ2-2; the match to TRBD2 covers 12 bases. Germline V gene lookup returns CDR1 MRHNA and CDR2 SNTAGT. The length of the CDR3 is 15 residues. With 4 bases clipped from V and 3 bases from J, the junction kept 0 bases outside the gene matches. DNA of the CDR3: TGTGCCAGCAGTGGACTAGCGGGAGACACCGGGGAGCTGTTTTTT. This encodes CASSGLAGDTGELFF.